This TCR beta chain emerged from a study of cytomegalovirus exposure and HLA in healthy donors. Study-wide context: Later analysis reported that the 110 or so validation repertoires shared the platform of the 600 to 750 first-cohort repertoires. Whole-study results and caveats: Clusters of TCRs from the first cohort tended to co-occur in the roughly 120 validation repertoires (as a later analysis found). Many donors carried some public TCRs, although rarity characterized most TCR sequences. Cytomegalovirus association was assigned to about 150 TCR beta chains.

Libraries were prepared by immunoSEQ multiplex PCR; TCRdb keeps only in-frame clonotypes and omits some of them. This table holds about 360,000 clones, about nine tenths found once. As concerns this clone: Its specificity is unknown.

Germline V CDR1 and CDR2: SGHVS, FNYEAQ. Deletions cut 0 bases from V and 4 bases from J, with 6 bases between. This CDR3 has 14 residues. Sequencing was performed on PBMCs. The chain uses TRBV7-6 and TRBJ2-2, with D perhaps matching TRBD1 (6 bases). The TCR sequence derives from a woman in her late teens or twenties in good health and CMV-seronegative. The CDR3 DNA reads as TGTGCCAGCAGCTTAGCAGGGGGCACCGGGGAGCTGTTTTTT. Translating it yields CASSLAGGTGELFF.